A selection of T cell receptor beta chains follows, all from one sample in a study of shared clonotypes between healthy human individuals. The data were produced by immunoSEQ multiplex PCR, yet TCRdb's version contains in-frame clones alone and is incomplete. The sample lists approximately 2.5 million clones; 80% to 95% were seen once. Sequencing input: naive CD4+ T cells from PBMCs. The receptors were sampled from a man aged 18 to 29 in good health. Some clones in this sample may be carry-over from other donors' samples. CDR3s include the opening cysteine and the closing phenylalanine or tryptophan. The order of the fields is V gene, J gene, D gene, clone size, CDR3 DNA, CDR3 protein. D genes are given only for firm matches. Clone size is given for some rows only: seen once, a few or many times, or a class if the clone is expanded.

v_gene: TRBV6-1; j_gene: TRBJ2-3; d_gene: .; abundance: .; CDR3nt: TGTGCCAGCAGATCGGCGCAGGGCCCGCAGTATTTT; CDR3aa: CASRSAQGPQYF
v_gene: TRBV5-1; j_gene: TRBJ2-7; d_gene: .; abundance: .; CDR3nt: TGCGCCAGCAGCCAAGCGACAGGACAGTACGAGCAGTACTTC; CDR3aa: CASSQATGQYEQYF
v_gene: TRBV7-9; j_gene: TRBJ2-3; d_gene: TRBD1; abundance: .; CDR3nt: TGTGCCAGCGCTCTAGGGGGACAGAGGACAGATACGCAGTATTTT; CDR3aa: CASALGGQRTDTQYF
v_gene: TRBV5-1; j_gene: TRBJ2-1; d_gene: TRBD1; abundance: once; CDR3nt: TGCGCCAGCAGCCCCTCAGGGGGTACCTACAATGAGCAGTTCTTC; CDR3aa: CASSPSGGTYNEQFF
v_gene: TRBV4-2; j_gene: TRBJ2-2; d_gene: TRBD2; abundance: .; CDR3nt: TGTGCCAGCAGCCCCTGGGGCACGGGGGGCACCGGGGAGCTGTTTTTT; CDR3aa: CASSPWGTGGTGELFF
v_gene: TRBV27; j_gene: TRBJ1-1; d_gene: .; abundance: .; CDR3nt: TGTGCCAGCAAGTTATGGGCGGGGACTGAAGCTTTCTTT; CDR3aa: CASKLWAGTEAFF
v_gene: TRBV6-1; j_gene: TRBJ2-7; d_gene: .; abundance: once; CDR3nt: TGTGCCAGCAGTGAGGAGGCGGGTCCAACCTACGAGCAGTACTTC; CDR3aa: CASSEEAGPTYEQYF
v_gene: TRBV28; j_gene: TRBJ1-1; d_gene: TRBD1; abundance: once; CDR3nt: TGTGCCAGCAGTCCGGGACAGCGTGGGAACACTGAAGCTTTCTTT; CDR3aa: CASSPGQRGNTEAFF
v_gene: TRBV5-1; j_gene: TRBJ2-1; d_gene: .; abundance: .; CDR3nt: TGCGCCAGCAGCTTGAAACGGGACCTAACCTACAATGAGCAGTTCTTC; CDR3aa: CASSLKRDLTYNEQFF
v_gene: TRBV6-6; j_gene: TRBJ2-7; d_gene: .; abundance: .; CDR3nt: TGTGCCAGCAACCCGGACTTGAACGGTTACGAGCAGTACTTC; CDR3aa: CASNPDLNGYEQYF
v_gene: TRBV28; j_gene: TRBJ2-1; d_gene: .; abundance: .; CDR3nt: TGTGCCATCTCAAGGGGGGCGCGTTACAATGAGCAGTTCTTC; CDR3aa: CAISRGARYNEQFF
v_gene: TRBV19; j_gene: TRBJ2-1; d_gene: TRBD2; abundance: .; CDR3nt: TGTGCCAGTAGTATAGTACTAGCGGCATGGGATGAGCAGTTCTTC; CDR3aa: CASSIVLAAWDEQFF
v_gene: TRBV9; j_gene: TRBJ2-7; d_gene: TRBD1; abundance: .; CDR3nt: TGTGCCAGCAGCGGAACAGGGGTCGAGCAGTACTTC; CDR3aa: CASSGTGVEQYF
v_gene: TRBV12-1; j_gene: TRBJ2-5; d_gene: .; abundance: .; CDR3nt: TGTGCCAGCAGCCCTAAGCGGGCCTGGGGAGAGACCCAGTACTTC; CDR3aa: CASSPKRAWGETQYF
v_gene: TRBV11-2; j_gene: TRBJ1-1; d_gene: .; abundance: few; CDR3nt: TGTGCCGCCGGTGAAGCTTTCTTT; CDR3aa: CAAGEAFF
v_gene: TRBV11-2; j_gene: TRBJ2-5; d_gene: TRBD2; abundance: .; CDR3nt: TGTGCCAGCAGTCGGGGGGGCTTGGGAAAGACCCAGTACTTC; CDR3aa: CASSRGGLGKTQYF
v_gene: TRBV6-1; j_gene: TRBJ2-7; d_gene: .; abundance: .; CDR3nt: TGTGCCAGCAGTGTGTCAACTAACTACGAGCAGTACTTC; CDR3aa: CASSVSTNYEQYF
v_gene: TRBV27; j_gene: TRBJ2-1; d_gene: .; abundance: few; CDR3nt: TGTGCCAGCAGTTTTAGGGCACAACGGGGCAACTCCTACAATGAGCAGTTCTTC; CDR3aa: CASSFRAQRGNSYNEQFF
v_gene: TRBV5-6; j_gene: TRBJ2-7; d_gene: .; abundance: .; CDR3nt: TGTGCCAGCAGCTTGGCCGTGTGGAAAAAGCCATCCCCCCCCTACGAGCAGTACTTC; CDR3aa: CASSLAVWKKPSPPYEQYF
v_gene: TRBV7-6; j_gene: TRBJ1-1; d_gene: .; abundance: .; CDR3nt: TGTGCCAGCAGTTTGACAGAGAACACTGAAGCTTTCTTT; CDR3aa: CASSLTENTEAFF
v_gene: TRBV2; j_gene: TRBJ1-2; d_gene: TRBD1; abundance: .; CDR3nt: TGTGCCAGCAGGTCGATAGGACAGGGAAAAGGCTACACCTTC; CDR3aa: CASRSIGQGKGYTF
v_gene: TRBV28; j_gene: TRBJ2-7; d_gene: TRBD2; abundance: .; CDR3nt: TGTGCCAGCAGTTTGGGCCTAGCGGGTTACGAGCAGTACTTC; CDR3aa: CASSLGLAGYEQYF
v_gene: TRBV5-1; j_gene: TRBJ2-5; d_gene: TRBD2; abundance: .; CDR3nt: TGCGCCAGCAGCTTAACCGGGACTAGCCAAGAGACCCAGTACTTC; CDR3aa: CASSLTGTSQETQYF
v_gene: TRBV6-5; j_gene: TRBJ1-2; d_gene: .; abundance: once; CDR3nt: TGTGCCAGCAGTTACTCGAGGTATTTCGGGCGGAGCTACACCTTC; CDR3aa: CASSYSRYFGRSYTF